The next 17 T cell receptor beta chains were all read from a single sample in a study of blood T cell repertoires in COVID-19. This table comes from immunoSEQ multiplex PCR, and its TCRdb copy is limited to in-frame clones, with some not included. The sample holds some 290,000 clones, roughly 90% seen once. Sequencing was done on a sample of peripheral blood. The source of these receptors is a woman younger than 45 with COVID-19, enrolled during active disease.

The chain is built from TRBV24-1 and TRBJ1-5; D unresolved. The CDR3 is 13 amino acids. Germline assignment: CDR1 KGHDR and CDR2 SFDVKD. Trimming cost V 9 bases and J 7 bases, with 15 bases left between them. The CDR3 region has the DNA TGTGCCACCCGAGGAAAACCCCGGCAGCCCCAGCATTTT. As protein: CATRGKPRQPQHF.

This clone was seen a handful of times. The CDR3 loop reads CSASTGDGSYEQYF. For the CDR3, the DNA is TGCAGTGCTAGTACAGGGGACGGTTCCTACGAGCAGTACTTC. This chain uses TRBV20-1 with TRBJ2-7, with 7 bases identical to TRBD1. The J segment lost 1 base and the V segment lost 3 bases, leaving 6 bases of the junction unmatched. CDR1 and CDR2 (germline): DFQATT, SNEGSKA (reference sequence). This CDR3 has 14 amino acids.

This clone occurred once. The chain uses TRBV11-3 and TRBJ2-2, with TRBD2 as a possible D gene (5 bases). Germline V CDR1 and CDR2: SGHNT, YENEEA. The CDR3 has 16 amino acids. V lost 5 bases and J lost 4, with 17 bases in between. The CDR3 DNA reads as TGTGCCAGCAGCAATGACTATTCTTCGGGCACCGGGGAGCTGTTTTTT. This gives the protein CASSNDYSSGTGELFF.

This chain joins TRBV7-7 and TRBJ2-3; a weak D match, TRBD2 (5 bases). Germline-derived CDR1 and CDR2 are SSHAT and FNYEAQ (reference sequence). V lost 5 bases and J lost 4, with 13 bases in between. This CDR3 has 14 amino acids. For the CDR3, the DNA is TGTGCCAGCAGCCCCGAGGGCGGCCCAGATACGCAGTATTTT. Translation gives CASSPEGGPDTQYF. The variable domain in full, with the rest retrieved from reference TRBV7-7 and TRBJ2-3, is GAGVSQSPRYKVTKRGQDVTLRCDPISSHATLYWYQQALGQGPEFLTYFNYEAQPDKSGLPSDRFSAERPEGSISTLTIQRTEQRDSAMYRCASSPEGGPDTQYFGPGTRLTVL.

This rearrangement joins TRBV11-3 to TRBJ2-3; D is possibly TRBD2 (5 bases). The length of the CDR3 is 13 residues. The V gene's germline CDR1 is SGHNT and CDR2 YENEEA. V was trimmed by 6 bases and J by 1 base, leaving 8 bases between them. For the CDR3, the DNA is TGTGCCAGCAGTCTGAGGGGCACAGATACGCAGTATTTT. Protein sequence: CASSLRGTDTQYF.

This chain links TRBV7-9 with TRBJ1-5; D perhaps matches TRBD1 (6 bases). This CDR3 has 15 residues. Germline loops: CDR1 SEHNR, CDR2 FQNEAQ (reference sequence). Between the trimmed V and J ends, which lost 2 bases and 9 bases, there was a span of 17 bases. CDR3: CASSLYTGFQGPQHF. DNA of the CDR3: TGTGCCAGCAGCTTATATACAGGGTTCCAAGGGCCCCAGCATTTT.

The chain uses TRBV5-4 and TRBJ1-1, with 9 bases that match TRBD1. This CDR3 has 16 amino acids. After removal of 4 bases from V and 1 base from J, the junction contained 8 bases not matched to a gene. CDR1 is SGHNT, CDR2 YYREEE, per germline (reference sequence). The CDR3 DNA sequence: TGTGCCAGCAGCCTTAGGACAGGGGAGGGGAACACTGAAGCTTTCTTT. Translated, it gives CASSLRTGEGNTEAFF.

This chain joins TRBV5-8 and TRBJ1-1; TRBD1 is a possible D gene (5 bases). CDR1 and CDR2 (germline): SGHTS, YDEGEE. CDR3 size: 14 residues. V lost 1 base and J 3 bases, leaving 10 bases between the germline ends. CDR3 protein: CASSLLGGHTEAFF. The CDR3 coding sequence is TGTGCCAGCAGCTTGCTCGGGGGTCACACTGAAGCTTTCTTT.

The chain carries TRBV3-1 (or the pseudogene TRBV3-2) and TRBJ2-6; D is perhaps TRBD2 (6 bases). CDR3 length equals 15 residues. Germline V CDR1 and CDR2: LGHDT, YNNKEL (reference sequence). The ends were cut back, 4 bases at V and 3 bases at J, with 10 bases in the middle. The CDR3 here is CASSLRGGGANVLTF. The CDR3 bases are TGTGCCAGCAGCCTGAGGGGAGGTGGGGCCAACGTCCTGACTTTC.

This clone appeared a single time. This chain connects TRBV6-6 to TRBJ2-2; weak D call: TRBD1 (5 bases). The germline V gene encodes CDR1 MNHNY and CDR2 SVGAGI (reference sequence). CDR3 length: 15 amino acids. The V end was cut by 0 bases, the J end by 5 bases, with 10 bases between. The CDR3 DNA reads TGTGCCAGCAGTTACTCGAACGCAGGGACCGGGGAGCTGTTTTTT. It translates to CASSYSNAGTGELFF.

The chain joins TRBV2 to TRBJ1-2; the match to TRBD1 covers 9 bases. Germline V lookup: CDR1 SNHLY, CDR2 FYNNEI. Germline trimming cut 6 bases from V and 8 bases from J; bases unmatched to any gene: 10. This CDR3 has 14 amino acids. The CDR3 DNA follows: TGTGCCAGCAGGGCCGAAACAGGGGGCGTCGGCTACACCTTC. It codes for CASRAETGGVGYTF.

CDR3: CASSPRGGGQPQHF. CDR3 DNA: TGTGCCAGCAGTCCCAGGGGCGGGGGTCAGCCCCAGCATTTT. The chain uses TRBV27 and TRBJ1-5, with D possibly matching TRBD1 (6 bases). Trimming took off 5 bases at V and 6 bases at J, with 14 bases between the two ends. CDR1 and CDR2 (germline): MNHEY, SMNVEV (reference sequence). CDR3 size: 14 residues.

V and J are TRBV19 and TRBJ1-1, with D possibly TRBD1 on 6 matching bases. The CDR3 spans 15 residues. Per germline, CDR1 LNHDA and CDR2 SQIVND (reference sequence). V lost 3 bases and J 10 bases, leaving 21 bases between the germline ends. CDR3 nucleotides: TGTGCCAGTAGTATGGGGGACATCCGGCCACTGGGAGCTTTCTTT. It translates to CASSMGDIRPLGAFF.

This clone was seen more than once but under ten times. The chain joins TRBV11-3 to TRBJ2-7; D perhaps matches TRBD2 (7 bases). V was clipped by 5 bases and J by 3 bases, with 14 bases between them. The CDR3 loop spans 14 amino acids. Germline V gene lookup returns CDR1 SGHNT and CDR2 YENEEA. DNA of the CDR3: TGTGCCAGCAGCGTCGAGGGGGGGAACTACGAGCAGTACTTC. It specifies CASSVEGGNYEQYF.

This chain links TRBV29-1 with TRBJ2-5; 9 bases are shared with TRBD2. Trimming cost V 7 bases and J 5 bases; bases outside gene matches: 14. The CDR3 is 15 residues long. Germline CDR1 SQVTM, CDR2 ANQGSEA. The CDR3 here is CSASPAGGAVETQYF. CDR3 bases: TGCAGCGCCTCCCCAGCGGGGGGTGCAGTGGAGACCCAGTACTTC.

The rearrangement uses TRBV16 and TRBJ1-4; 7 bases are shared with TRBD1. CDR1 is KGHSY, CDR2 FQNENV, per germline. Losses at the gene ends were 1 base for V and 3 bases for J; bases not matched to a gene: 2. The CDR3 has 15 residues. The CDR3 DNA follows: TGTGCCAGCAGCCAATTGGGGACAGCTAATGAAAAACTGTTTTTT. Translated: CASSQLGTANEKLFF.

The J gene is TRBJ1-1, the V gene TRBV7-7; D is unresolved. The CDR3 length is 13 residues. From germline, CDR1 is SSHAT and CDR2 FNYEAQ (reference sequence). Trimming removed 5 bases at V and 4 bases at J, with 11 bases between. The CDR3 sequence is CASSHLGSTEAFF. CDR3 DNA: TGTGCCAGCAGCCACCTAGGGAGCACTGAAGCTTTCTTT. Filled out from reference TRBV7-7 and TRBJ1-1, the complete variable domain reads GAGVSQSPRYKVTKRGQDVTLRCDPISSHATLYWYQQALGQGPEFLTYFNYEAQPDKSGLPSDRFSAERPEGSISTLTIQRTEQRDSAMYRCASSHLGSTEAFFGQGTRLTVV.